The 20 T cell receptor beta chains below all came from one sample that was sequenced in a study of cytomegalovirus exposure and HLA in healthy donors (dated by TCRdb to about 2017). Receptor libraries were prepared by the immunoSEQ multiplex PCR assay. A mixture of 60 forward primers for TCR Vbeta segments and 13 reverse primers for TCR Jbeta segments was used in the multiplex PCR. TCRdb obtained this table from immuneACCESS and retained in-frame rearrangements with V and J assigned. These tables miss some clones; where compared with another copy, unresolved V genes account for less than half of the shortfall, and the remainder is unexplained. The sample has some 130,000 clones on record, more than 80% of them singletons. Just over 2.5% of the sample rests with the top ten. The specimen was PBMCs. These receptor sequences come from a man aged 30-40 years in good health and CMV-seronegative.

The genes are TRBV4-3 and TRBJ1-2; 7 nucleotides agree with TRBD1. Germline values: CDR1 LGHNA, CDR2 YSLEER. The CDR3 runs to 18 residues. V trimming: 0 bases; J trimming: 3 bases; junction bases outside the gene matches: 13. This CDR3 is CASSQDLPTGALYYGYTF. CDR3 bases: TGCGCCAGCAGCCAAGATCTTCCCACAGGGGCACTTTACTATGGCTACACCTTC.

V usage is TRBV19 and J usage is TRBJ1-5, with D unclear. Germline assignment: CDR1 LNHDA and CDR2 SQIVND (reference sequence). The CDR3 sequence is 17 residues long. The ends were cut back, 3 bases at V and 2 bases at J, with 17 bases in the middle. CDR3 bases: TGTGCCAGTAGTATCGGGGTGGGAATGTTAGGCAATCAGCCCCAGCATTTT. Its translation is CASSIGVGMLGNQPQHF. Full variable domain (rest looked up from reference TRBV19 and TRBJ1-5): DGGITQSPKYLFRKEGQNVTLSCEQNLNHDAMYWYRQDPGQGLRLIYYSQIVNDFQKGDIAEGYSVSREKKESFPLTVTSAQKNPTAFYLCASSIGVGMLGNQPQHFGDGTRLSIL.

J is TRBJ2-5 and V is TRBV11-2; 11 bases map to TRBD1. CDR3 length: 18 amino acids. CDR1 and CDR2 (germline): SGHAT, FQNNGV. The junction had 12 bases not matched to a gene; V was cut back by 1 base and J by 5 bases. This chain's CDR3 is CASSLGGFGQGARETQYF. The CDR3 DNA is TGTGCCAGCAGCTTAGGAGGTTTTGGACAGGGGGCTAGGGAGACCCAGTACTTC.

The V gene is TRBV9, the J gene TRBJ2-3; 9 positions match TRBD2. Per germline, CDR1 SGDLS and CDR2 YYNGEE. The CDR3 consists of 18 residues. The CDR3 DNA is TGTGACAACAAAAGGCAAGCGGGAGGAGTGATGGGCACAGATACGCAGTATTTT. Protein: CDNKRQAGGVMGTDTQYF.

The V call is TRBV30, the J call TRBJ2-2, with D unclear. The CDR3 length is 15 residues. Germline-derived CDR1 and CDR2 are GTSNPN and SVGIG (reference sequence). Trimming removed 1 base from V and 0 bases from J, with 9 bases in between. As DNA, the CDR3 is TGTGCCTGGAGTGCCCCCAGTGCGAACACCGGGGAGCTGTTTTTT. It yields the protein CAWSAPSANTGELFF.

CDR3 nucleotide sequence: TGTGCCAGCAGCCCCGGAGCGGGAGCCAATGAGCAGTTCTTC. Its protein product is CASSPGAGANEQFF. The V and J genes are TRBV9 and TRBJ2-1; TRBD2 matches 8 bases. With 4 bases clipped from V and 6 bases from J, the junction kept 6 bases outside the gene matches. CDR1 is SGDLS, CDR2 YYNGEE, per germline. This CDR3 spans 14 amino acids.

The CDR3 loop reads CASSGANQETQYF. The CDR3 DNA follows: TGTGCTAGTTCAGGGGCCAACCAAGAGACCCAGTACTTC. The gene calls are TRBV12-5 and TRBJ2-5; D might be TRBD1 (6 bases). The CDR3 has 13 amino acids. Germline V gene sequence: CDR1 LGHNT, CDR2 FRNRAP. Trimming took off 8 bases at V and 0 bases at J, with 10 bases between the two ends.

The chain links TRBV7-2 to TRBJ2-4; 7 nucleotides align to TRBD2. V trimming: 1 base; J trimming: 3 bases; junction bases outside the gene matches: 6. The CDR3 is made up of 16 amino acids. Germline V gene sequence: CDR1 SGHTA, CDR2 FQGNSA. The CDR3 nucleotides read TGTGCCAGCAGCTTAGTAGCGGGTGATGGCAAAAACATTCAGTACTTC. Translated: CASSLVAGDGKNIQYF.

The chain is built from TRBV5-1 and TRBJ1-5; TRBD1 might be the D (5 bases). CDR1 and CDR2 from the germline V gene are SGHRS and YFSETQ. This CDR3 has 15 amino acids. The V end lost 4 bases, the J end lost 2 bases, and 13 bases lay between the germline ends. This CDR3 is CASSIQGRGNQPQHF. The CDR3 coding sequence is TGCGCCAGCAGCATTCAGGGAAGGGGCAATCAGCCCCAGCATTTT.

This clone has a single count. This rearrangement joins TRBV19 to TRBJ1-5; possible D gene TRBD1, 6 bases. Germline V CDR1 and CDR2: LNHDA, SQIVND (reference sequence). Trimming pared 1 base from V and 2 bases from J, leaving 12 bases between. The CDR3 runs to 16 residues. The DNA for the CDR3 is TGTGCCAGTAGTATAGCAGGGGTCGGAGGCAATCAGCCCCAGCATTTT. Translation gives CASSIAGVGGNQPQHF.

The rearrangement links TRBV6-5 to TRBJ1-5; 7 bases fit TRBD1. The J call is doubtful: the DNA matches TRBJ2-3 better. CDR1 is MNHEY and CDR2 is SVGAGI in the germline V gene. There are 14 residues in the CDR3. CDR3 DNA sequence: TGTGCCAGCGGGGGACAGTATAGCAATCAGCCCCAGTATTTT. Amino acids: CASGGQYSNQPQYF.

In this sample, this clone turned up a few times. The V and J genes are TRBV6-1 and TRBJ2-7, with TRBD1 matching 9 bases. Per the germline V gene, CDR1 is MNHNS and CDR2 is SASEGT. V was clipped by 4 bases and J by 1 base; unmatched bases: 8. The length of the CDR3 is 16 residues. The CDR3 sequence is CASSGGAGTGSYEQYF. CDR3 coding DNA: TGTGCCAGCAGTGGAGGTGCCGGGACAGGGTCCTACGAGCAGTACTTC.

J is TRBJ2-6 and V is TRBV5-1; 10 bases fit TRBD1. Germline V gene sequence: CDR1 SGHRS, CDR2 YFSETQ. The CDR3 is 18 residues long. The V and J ends lost 2 bases and 0 bases, in that order; junction bases with no gene match: 5. The CDR3 region is CASSLSGTGDSGANVLTF. The CDR3 coding sequence is TGCGCCAGCAGCTTATCTGGGACAGGGGACTCTGGGGCCAACGTCCTGACTTTC.

The V and J genes are TRBV30 and TRBJ2-7; maybe TRBD1 (5 bases). This CDR3 spans 15 amino acids. In germline, CDR1 is GTSNPN, CDR2 SVGIG (reference sequence). V shed 5 bases and J shed 3 bases, with 20 bases lying between them. CDR3 protein: CAWLNRGSPIYEQYF. CDR3 in DNA: TGTGCCTGGCTAAATAGGGGCAGCCCAATCTACGAGCAGTACTTC.

This clone occurred once. This chain links TRBV7-8 with TRBJ2-6; perhaps TRBD1 as D (5 bases). The V and J ends lost 2 bases and 1 base respectively, with 12 bases between them. This CDR3 contains 17 residues. CDR1 is SGHVS and CDR2 is FQNEAQ in the germline V gene. CDR3 sequence (DNA): TGTGCCAGCAGCTTAAGAATCCCAGGGTCTGGGGCCAACGTCCTGACTTTC. This sequence encodes CASSLRIPGSGANVLTF.

The chain couples TRBV13 to TRBJ2-1; no firm D call. Germline assignment: CDR1 PRHDT and CDR2 FYEKMQ (reference sequence). The length of the CDR3 is 14 residues. The V end was cut by 0 bases, the J end by 5 bases, with 8 bases between. CDR3 amino acids: CASSLGHRNNEQFF. Here the CDR3 DNA reads TGTGCCAGCAGCTTAGGACACCGTAACAATGAGCAGTTCTTC.

The chain combines TRBV29-1 with TRBJ2-1; the D gene is possibly TRBD1 (5 bases). CDR1 and CDR2 (germline): SQVTM, ANQGSEA. This CDR3 region has 13 residues. V lost 4 bases, J lost 8 bases, and 15 bases lay in between. The CDR3 protein is CSVVSSWGDEQFF. The CDR3 nucleotides read TGCAGCGTTGTGTCATCCTGGGGCGATGAGCAGTTCTTC.

The chain couples TRBV28 to TRBJ2-7; D ambiguous. V was trimmed by 4 bases and J by 0 bases, leaving 16 bases between them. The V gene's germline CDR1 is MDHEN and CDR2 SYDVKM. The length of the CDR3 is 16 residues. In nucleotides, the CDR3 is TGTGCCAGCAGTTCTCCCGGAGCCTCGAGCTCCTACGAGCAGTACTTC. It yields the protein CASSSPGASSSYEQYF.

This sequence joins TRBV30 and TRBJ2-7; weak D call: TRBD2 (5 bases). The CDR3 totals 14 residues. From germline, CDR1 is GTSNPN and CDR2 SVGIG (reference sequence). The germline V and J ends were trimmed by 0 bases and 6 bases, with 15 bases remaining between them. The CDR3 DNA reads as TGTGCCTGGAGTGTACCGTACGGGCTAGCCGAGCAGTACTTC. It specifies CAWSVPYGLAEQYF.

This chain joins TRBV4-3 and TRBJ2-3; the D gene is possibly TRBD1 (6 bases). CDR3 length: 15 residues. The germline V gene has CDR1 LGHNA and CDR2 YSLEER. Deletions cut 4 bases from V and 4 bases from J, with 15 bases between. This chain's CDR3 is CASSPGVSRPDTQYF. The CDR3, as DNA: TGCGCCAGCAGCCCAGGGGTGAGTCGTCCAGATACGCAGTATTTT.